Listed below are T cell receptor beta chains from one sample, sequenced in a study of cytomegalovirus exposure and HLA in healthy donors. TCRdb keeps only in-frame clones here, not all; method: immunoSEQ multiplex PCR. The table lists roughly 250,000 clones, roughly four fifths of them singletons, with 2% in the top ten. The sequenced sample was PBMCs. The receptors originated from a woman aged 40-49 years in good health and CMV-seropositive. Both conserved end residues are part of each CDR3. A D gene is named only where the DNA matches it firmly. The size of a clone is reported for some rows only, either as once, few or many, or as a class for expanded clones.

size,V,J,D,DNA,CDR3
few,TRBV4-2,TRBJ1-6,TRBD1,TGTGCCAGCAGCTTACCCGGGACAGGGGGCGGTTCACCCCTCCACTTT,CASSLPGTGGGSPLHF
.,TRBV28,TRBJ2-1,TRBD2,TGTGCCTGCGGGAGCAATGAGCAGTTCTTC,CACGSNEQFF
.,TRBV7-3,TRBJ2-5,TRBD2,TGTGCCAGCAGCTTAACTCCTAGCGGAGGAGAGACCCAGTACTTC,CASSLTPSGGETQYF
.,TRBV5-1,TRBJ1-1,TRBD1,TGCGCCAGCAGCTTGGTTCCAGGGGGGAACACTGAAGCTTTCTTT,CASSLVPGGNTEAFF
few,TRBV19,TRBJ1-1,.,TGTGCCAGTAGTTCATCGACAGCAGGGAACACTGAAGCTTTCTTT,CASSSSTAGNTEAFF
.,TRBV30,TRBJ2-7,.,TGTGCCTGGAGTGATCCCCCTAACCACGAGCAGTACTTC,CAWSDPPNHEQYF
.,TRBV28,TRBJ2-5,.,TGTGCCAGCAGACCCACCAACCGGGAGACCCAGTACTTC,CASRPTNRETQYF
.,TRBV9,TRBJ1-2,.,TGTGCCAGCAGCGTAGGGGGCGGTATTAACTATGGCTACACCTTC,CASSVGGGINYGYTF
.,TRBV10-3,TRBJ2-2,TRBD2,TGTGCCATCAGTGGACTAGCCCAGGGCGCCGGGGAGCTGTTTTTT,CAISGLAQGAGELFF
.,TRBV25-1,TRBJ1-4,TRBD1,TGTGCCAGCAGTGAGACAGGGCTCTCTAATGAAAAACTGTTTTTT,CASSETGLSNEKLFF
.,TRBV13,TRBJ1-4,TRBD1,TGTGCCAGCAGCTCGGACAGGGGCGCTAATGAAAAACTGTTTTTT,CASSSDRGANEKLFF
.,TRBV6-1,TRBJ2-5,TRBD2,TGTGCCAGCAGTGGGGAAGCGGGAGGCCTTATGACCCAGTACTTC,CASSGEAGGLMTQYF
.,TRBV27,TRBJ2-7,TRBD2,TGTGCCAGCAGTTTATCCCCAGGGCTAGCGGGCCCCTACGAGCAGTACTTC,CASSLSPGLAGPYEQYF
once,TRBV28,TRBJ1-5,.,TGTGCCAGCAGTTTAGGTGGTTGGCGCAATCAGCCCCAGCATTTT,CASSLGGWRNQPQHF
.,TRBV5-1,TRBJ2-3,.,TGCGCCAGCAGTAACACAGATACGCAGTATTTT,CASSNTDTQYF
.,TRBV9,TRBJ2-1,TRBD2,TGTGCCAGCAGCGAGGGACTAGCGGAAAGCTCCTACAATGAGCAGTTCTTC,CASSEGLAESSYNEQFF
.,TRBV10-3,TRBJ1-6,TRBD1,TGTGCCATCACAGGACAGGGGAATTCACCCCTCCACTTT,CAITGQGNSPLHF
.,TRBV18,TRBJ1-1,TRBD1,TGTGCCAGCTCACGATCGGACAGGGGCACTGAAGCTTTCTTT,CASSRSDRGTEAFF
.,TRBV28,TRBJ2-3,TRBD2,TGTGCCAGCAGTCCAACTAGCGGGAGCGGCACAGATACGCAGTATTTT,CASSPTSGSGTDTQYF
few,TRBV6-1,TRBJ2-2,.,TGTGCCAGCAGTGCCCCGACGACAGCGAACACCGGGGAGCTGTTTTTT,CASSAPTTANTGELFF
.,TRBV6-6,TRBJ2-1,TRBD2,TGTGCCACCCAGCGGGACTTACTTTCCAATGAGCAGTTCTTC,CATQRDLLSNEQFF
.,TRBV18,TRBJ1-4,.,TGTGCCAGCTCACCCCTTGGGGGCGTAGGTGAAAAACTGTTTTTT,CASSPLGGVGEKLFF
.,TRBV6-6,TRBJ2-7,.,TGTGCCAGCAGTTATCAGAGGGCCTACGAGCAGTACTTC,CASSYQRAYEQYF
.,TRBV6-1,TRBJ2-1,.,TGTGCCAGCAGTGAAGCGGCCCGATCCGAGCAGTTCTTC,CASSEAARSEQFF
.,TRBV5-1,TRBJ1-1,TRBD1,TGCGCCAGCAGCTCAACTATCGGGACAGGGGGACGGGGTGAAGCTTTCTTT,CASSSTIGTGGRGEAFF
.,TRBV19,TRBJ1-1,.,TGTGCCAGTAGTACCAACGAAATGGGACATCGGAGGTTGGCTTTCTTT,CASSTNEMGHRRLAFF
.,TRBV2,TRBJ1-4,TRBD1,TGTGCCAGCAGTCCCGACAGGGGGCGCGTCTATGAAAAACTGTTTTTT,CASSPDRGRVYEKLFF
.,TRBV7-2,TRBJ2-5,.,TGTGCCAGCAGCTCCGGACAGCCTGGGGGAGAGACCCAGTACTTC,CASSSGQPGGETQYF
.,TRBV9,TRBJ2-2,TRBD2,TGTGCCAGCAGCGTAGAGGCGGGAGACCGCACCGGGGAGCTGTTTTTT,CASSVEAGDRTGELFF
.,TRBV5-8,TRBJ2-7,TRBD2,TGTGCCAGCAGCTTCGATGGGACTAGTCGAAACTCCTACGAGCAGTACTTC,CASSFDGTSRNSYEQYF
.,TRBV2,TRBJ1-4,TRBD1,TGTGCCAGCAGTGAGAGACAGGGGTTTGAAAAACTGTTTTTT,CASSERQGFEKLFF
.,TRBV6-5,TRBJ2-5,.,TGTGCCAGCAGTTTAGGGGATCGAGAGACCCAGTACTTC,CASSLGDRETQYF
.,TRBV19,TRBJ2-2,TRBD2,TGTGCCAGTAGCGGGAGGGTGAACACCGGGGAGCTGTTTTTT,CASSGRVNTGELFF
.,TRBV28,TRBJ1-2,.,TGTGCCAGCAGTTTTTTAGTTGAGGGTTCGAACTATGGCTACACCTTC,CASSFLVEGSNYGYTF
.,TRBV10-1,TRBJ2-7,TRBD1,TGCGCCAACCCACTCTTCTCAGGGGGCCTCCCCTACGAGCAGTACTTC,CANPLFSGGLPYEQYF